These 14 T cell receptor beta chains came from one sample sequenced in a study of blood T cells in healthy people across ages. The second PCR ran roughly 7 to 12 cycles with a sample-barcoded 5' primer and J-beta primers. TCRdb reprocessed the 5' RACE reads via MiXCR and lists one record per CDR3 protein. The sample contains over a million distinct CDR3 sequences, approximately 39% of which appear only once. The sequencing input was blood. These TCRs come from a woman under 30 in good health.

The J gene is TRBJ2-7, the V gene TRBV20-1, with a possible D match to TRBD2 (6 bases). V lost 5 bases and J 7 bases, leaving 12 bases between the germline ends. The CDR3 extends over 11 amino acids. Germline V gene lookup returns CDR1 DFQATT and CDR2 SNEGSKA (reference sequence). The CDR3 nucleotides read TGCAGTGCTGTGACTAGGCATGAGCAGTACTTC. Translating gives CSAVTRHEQYF.

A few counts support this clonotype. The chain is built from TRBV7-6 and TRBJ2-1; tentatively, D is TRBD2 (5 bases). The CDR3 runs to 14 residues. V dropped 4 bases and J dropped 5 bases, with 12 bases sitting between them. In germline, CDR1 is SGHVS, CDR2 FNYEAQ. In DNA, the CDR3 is TGTGCCAGCAGCTCAGCGGTCTTGGACAATGAGCAGTTCTTC. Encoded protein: CASSSAVLDNEQFF.

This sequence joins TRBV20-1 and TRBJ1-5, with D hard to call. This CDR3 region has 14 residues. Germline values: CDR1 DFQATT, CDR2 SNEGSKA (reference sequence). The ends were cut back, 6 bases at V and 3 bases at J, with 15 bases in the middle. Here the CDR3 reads CSAGGQIINQPQHF. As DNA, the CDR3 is TGCAGTGCCGGTGGGCAGATTATCAATCAGCCCCAGCATTTT.

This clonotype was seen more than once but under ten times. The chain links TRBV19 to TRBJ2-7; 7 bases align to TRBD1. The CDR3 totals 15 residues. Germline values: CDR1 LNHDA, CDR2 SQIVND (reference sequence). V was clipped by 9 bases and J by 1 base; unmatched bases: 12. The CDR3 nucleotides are TGTGCCAGCTCACCGTCGGCAGGGGGTTCCTACGAGCAGTACTTC. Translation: CASSPSAGGSYEQYF.

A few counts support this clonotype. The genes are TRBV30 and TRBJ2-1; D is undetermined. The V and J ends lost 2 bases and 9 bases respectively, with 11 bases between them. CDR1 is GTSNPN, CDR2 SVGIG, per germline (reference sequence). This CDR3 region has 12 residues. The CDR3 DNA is TGTGCCTGGAGTTGGGGTACATCTGAGCAGTTCTTC. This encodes CAWSWGTSEQFF. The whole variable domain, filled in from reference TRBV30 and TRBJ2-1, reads SQTIHQWPATLVQPVGSPLSLECTVEGTSNPNLYWYRQAAGRGLQLLFYSVGIGQISSEVPQNLSASRPQDRQFILSSKKLLLSDSGFYLCAWSWGTSEQFFGPGTRLTVL.

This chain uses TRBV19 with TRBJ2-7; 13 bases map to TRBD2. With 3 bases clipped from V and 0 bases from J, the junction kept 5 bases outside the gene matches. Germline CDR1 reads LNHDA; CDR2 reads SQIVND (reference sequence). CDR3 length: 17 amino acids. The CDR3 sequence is CASSIGLAGARSYEQYF. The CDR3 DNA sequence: TGTGCCAGTAGTATCGGACTAGCGGGAGCCCGCTCCTACGAGCAGTACTTC.

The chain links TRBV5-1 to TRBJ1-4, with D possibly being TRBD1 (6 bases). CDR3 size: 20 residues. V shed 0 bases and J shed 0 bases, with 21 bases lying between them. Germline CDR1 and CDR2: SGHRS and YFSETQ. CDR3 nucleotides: TGCGCCAGCAGCTTGGGCCTTTTGGCAGGGGAGGCCTCAACTAATGAAAAACTGTTTTTT. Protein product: CASSLGLLAGEASTNEKLFF. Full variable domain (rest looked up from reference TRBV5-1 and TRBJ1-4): KAGVTQTPRYLIKTRGQQVTLSCSPISGHRSVSWYQQTPGQGLQFLFEYFSETQRNKGNFPGRFSGRQFSNSRSEMNVSTLELGDSALYLCASSLGLLAGEASTNEKLFFGSGTQLSVL.

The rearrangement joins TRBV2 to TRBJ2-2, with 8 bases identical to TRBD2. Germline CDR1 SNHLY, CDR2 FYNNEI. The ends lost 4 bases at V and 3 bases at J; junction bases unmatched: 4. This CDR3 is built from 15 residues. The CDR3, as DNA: TGTGCCAGCAGTGGCACTAGCGGCTACACCGGGGAGCTGTTTTTT. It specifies CASSGTSGYTGELFF.

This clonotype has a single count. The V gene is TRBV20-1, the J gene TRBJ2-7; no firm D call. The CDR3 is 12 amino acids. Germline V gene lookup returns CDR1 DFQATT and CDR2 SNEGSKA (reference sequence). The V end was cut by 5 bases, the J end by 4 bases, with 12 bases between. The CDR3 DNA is TGCAGTGCTGAGGACCGACTGTACGAGCAGTACTTC. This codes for CSAEDRLYEQYF.

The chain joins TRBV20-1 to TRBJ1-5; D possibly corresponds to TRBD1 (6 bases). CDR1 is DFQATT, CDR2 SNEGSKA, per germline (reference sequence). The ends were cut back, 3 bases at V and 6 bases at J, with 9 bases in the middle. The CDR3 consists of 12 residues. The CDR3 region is CSARLRGQPQHF. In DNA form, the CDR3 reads TGCAGTGCTAGGCTCAGGGGTCAGCCCCAGCATTTT.

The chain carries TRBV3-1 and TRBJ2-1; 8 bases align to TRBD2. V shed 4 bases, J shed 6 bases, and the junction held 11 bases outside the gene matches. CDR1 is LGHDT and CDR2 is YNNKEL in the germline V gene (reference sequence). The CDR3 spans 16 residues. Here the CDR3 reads CASSPWGSGVPNEQFF. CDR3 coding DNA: TGTGCCAGCAGCCCCTGGGGTAGCGGGGTCCCCAATGAGCAGTTCTTC.

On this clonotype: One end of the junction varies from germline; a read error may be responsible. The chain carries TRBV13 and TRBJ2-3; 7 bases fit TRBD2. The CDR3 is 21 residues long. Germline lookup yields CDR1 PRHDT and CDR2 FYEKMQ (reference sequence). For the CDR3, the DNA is TGTGTCAGCAGCTTCAGGGCAGCGGGGCGGGACGTCAAGGCAGACACAGATACGCAGTATTTT. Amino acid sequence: CVSSFRAAGRDVKADTDTQYF.

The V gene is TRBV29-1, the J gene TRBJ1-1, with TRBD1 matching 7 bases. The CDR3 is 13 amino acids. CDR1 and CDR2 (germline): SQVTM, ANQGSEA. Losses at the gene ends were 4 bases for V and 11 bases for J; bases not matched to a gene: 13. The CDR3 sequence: CSVVVWTGRRAFF. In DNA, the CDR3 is TGCAGCGTTGTCGTTTGGACAGGACGGCGGGCTTTCTTT.

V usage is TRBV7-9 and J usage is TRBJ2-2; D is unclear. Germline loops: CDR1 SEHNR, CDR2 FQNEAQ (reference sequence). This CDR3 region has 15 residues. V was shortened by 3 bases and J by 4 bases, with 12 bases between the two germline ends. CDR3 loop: CASSLGKMGTGELFF. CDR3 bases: TGTGCCAGCAGCTTGGGGAAAATGGGCACCGGGGAGCTGTTTTTT.